Below are 3 T cell receptor beta chains sequenced from a single sample in a study of blood T cell repertoires in COVID-19. Sequencing was performed with immunoSEQ multiplex PCR; in TCRdb, only in-frame clones are kept and a portion is missing. The repertoire holds 180,000 or so clones, with 81% as singletons. The sample consisted of peripheral blood. Receptors were obtained from a woman of 80 years or more with COVID-19, enrolled during active disease.

J is TRBJ1-2 and V is TRBV14; no definite D call. This CDR3 has 12 residues. Germline V lookup: CDR1 SGHDN, CDR2 FVKESK. The V end lost 3 bases, the J end lost 3 bases, and 5 bases lay between the germline ends. The CDR3 region is CASSHTHYGYTF. The CDR3 DNA reads TGTGCCAGCAGCCACACTCACTATGGCTACACCTTC.

The rearrangement links TRBV19 to TRBJ2-2; weak D call: TRBD1 (6 bases). Germline V gene data show CDR1 as LNHDA and CDR2 as SQIVND (reference sequence). The CDR3 is 15 residues long. V was clipped by 5 bases and J by 4 bases, with 14 bases between them. Written as DNA, the CDR3 is TGTGCCAGTAGTCCCCGGACAGTCCTCACCGGGGAGCTGTTTTTT. It encodes CASSPRTVLTGELFF.

The chain has TRBV27 and TRBJ2-1; 9 bases are shared with TRBD2. The CDR3 covers 16 residues. Germline lookup yields CDR1 MNHEY and CDR2 SMNVEV (reference sequence). The trim removed 6 bases at V and 5 bases at J, leaving 11 bases unmatched. The CDR3 DNA reads TGTGCCAGCAGCCAACGGGTGACTAGCGGAGACAATGAGCAGTTCTTC. This encodes CASSQRVTSGDNEQFF.